What follows are 20 T cell receptor beta chains derived from one specimen sequenced in a study of patients and donors after allogeneic stem cell transplantation. TCRdb reanalysed the RT-PCR reads using MiXCR and keeps one entry per CDR3 protein. The data hold hundreds of thousands of distinct CDR3 sequences, with around two fifths observed a single time. Sequencing used blood, either unsorted or a sorted T cell fraction (not recorded which). The receptors were sampled from a human donor who was either an allogeneic HSCT recipient or a stem cell or donor lymphocyte infusion donor (not recorded which). It is not recorded whose cells these are; they may come from a transplant donor.

The CDR3 region is CSARDRSPSTDTQYF. The CDR3 nucleotides are TGCAGTGCTAGAGATCGGTCTCCTAGCACAGATACGCAGTATTTT. The chain joins TRBV20-1 to TRBJ2-3; D ambiguous. The CDR3 totals 15 residues. Germline CDR1 and CDR2: DFQATT and SNEGSKA (reference sequence). Deletions cut 0 bases from V and 0 bases from J, with 10 bases between.

This clonotype was seen a handful of times. The CDR3 DNA follows: TGCGCCAGCAGCCAAGATCATGAAGGGATGAACACTGAAGCTTTCTTT. Protein product: CASSQDHEGMNTEAFF. V is TRBV4-3 and J is TRBJ1-1; D not resolved. Germline assignment: CDR1 LGHNA and CDR2 YSLEER. The CDR3 length is 16 residues. Trimming cost V 0 bases and J 0 bases, with 11 bases left between them.

There are a few counts of this clonotype. The chain recombines TRBV6-6 with TRBJ1-5; D uncertain. Germline values: CDR1 MNHNY, CDR2 SVGAGI (reference sequence). CDR3 length: 15 residues. V was clipped by 7 bases and J by 2 bases, with 15 bases between them. In DNA form, the CDR3 reads TGTGCCAGCACGACCGGGAGGATGGGCAATCAGCCCCAGCATTTT. It encodes CASTTGRMGNQPQHF.

This clonotype showed up just a few times. V is TRBV5-1 and J is TRBJ1-3; maybe TRBD1 (5 bases). Trimming cost V 5 bases and J 3 bases, with 9 bases left between them. The CDR3 totals 13 residues. Germline CDR1 SGHRS, CDR2 YFSETQ. The CDR3 region is CASSRGDGNTIYF. The CDR3 DNA sequence: TGCGCCAGCAGTCGGGGGGATGGAAACACCATATATTTT.

The gene calls are TRBV9 and TRBJ2-7; D is undetermined. Looked up from germline, CDR1 is SGDLS and CDR2 is YYNGEE. The CDR3 is 16 amino acids. V was clipped by 0 bases and J by 0 bases, with 13 bases between them. The CDR3 bases are TGTGCCAGCAGCGTAGGACCCCAGACCTCCTCCTACGAGCAGTACTTC. Its translation is CASSVGPQTSSYEQYF.

At least ten counts were recorded for this clonotype. This rearrangement joins TRBV20-1 to TRBJ1-1; D is perhaps TRBD1 (5 bases). Trimming cost V 1 base and J 0 bases, with 6 bases left between them. This CDR3 has 13 residues. Germline lookup yields CDR1 DFQATT and CDR2 SNEGSKA (reference sequence). Written as DNA, the CDR3 is TGCAGTGCTAGAGGCAGGGTGAACACTGAAGCTTTCTTT. Translating it yields CSARGRVNTEAFF.

This clonotype has just a few counts. This chain uses TRBV20-1 with TRBJ1-3; D call uncertain. The CDR3 extends over 14 amino acids. V lost 1 base to trimming and J lost 3 bases, with 10 bases between them. Germline V gene data show CDR1 as DFQATT and CDR2 as SNEGSKA (reference sequence). DNA for the CDR3: TGCAGTGCTAGAGGGGTCCTAGGTGGAAACACCATATATTTT. It translates to CSARGVLGGNTIYF.

The sample holds many counts of this clonotype. The chain combines TRBV12-3 or TRBV12-4 with TRBJ1-3; D possibly corresponds to TRBD1 (5 bases). The V end lost 5 bases, the J end lost 0 bases, and 11 bases lay between the germline ends. The CDR3 consists of 15 residues. The CDR3 sequence: CASSPRTNSGNTIYF. For the CDR3, the DNA is TGTGCCAGCAGTCCCAGGACAAACTCTGGAAACACCATATATTTT.

J is TRBJ1-1 and V is TRBV30; D perhaps matches TRBD1 (5 bases). The CDR3 is made up of 14 amino acids. Trimming pared 3 bases from V and 4 bases from J, leaving 15 bases between. Germline V gives CDR1 GTSNPN, CDR2 SVGIG (reference sequence). The CDR3 region is CAWSPPGWGTEAFF. The CDR3 nucleotides are TGTGCCTGGAGCCCCCCAGGGTGGGGCACTGAAGCTTTCTTT.

This clonotype has just a few counts. Germline and junction disagree at one end, which may indicate a read error. The rearrangement joins TRBV5-6 to TRBJ2-1; D gene uncertain. The CDR3 consists of 13 residues. CDR1 and CDR2 (germline): SGHDT, YYEEEE. The CDR3 DNA reads as TGTGCCAGCAGCTTGGGAGTCTACCATGAGCAGTTCTTC. As protein: CASSLGVYHEQFF.

The V and J genes are TRBV24-1 and TRBJ1-6; tentatively, D is TRBD1 (6 bases). CDR3 length: 12 residues. V shed 4 bases and J shed 12 bases, with 9 bases lying between them. The germline V gene has CDR1 KGHDR and CDR2 SFDVKD. In nucleotides, the CDR3 is TGTGCCACCAGTGAGGGGGGCGGACCCCTCCACTTT. Its protein product is CATSEGGGPLHF.

This clonotype was picked up a small number of times. The genes are TRBV20-1 and TRBJ1-6; D ambiguous. V lost 3 bases, J lost 8 bases, and 14 bases lay in between. CDR1 and CDR2 (germline): DFQATT, SNEGSKA (reference sequence). This CDR3 has 14 residues. The CDR3 DNA reads as TGCAGTGCTAGTGGGCCCAATAGGGATTCACCCCTCCACTTT. This encodes CSASGPNRDSPLHF.

This sequence joins TRBV10-3 and TRBJ1-5, with TRBD1 as a possible D gene (5 bases). The CDR3 length is 12 residues. Germline V CDR1 and CDR2: ENHRY, SYGVKD. V shed 5 bases and J shed 8 bases, with 10 bases lying between them. The CDR3, as DNA: TGTGCCATCAGTCCAGGGAGGGAGCCCCAGCATTTT. It codes for CAISPGREPQHF.

This clonotype was seen more than once but under ten times. In DNA, the CDR3 is TGCAGCGTTGGAGGCACAGGGGTCACTGAAGCTTTCTTT. Protein product: CSVGGTGVTEAFF. This rearrangement joins TRBV29-1 to TRBJ1-1; TRBD1 agrees at 7 bases. Trimming cost V 4 bases and J 4 bases; bases outside gene matches: 6. CDR1 SQVTM and CDR2 ANQGSEA come from the germline V gene. The CDR3 covers 13 residues.

This clonotype appeared a few times. The chain is built from TRBV3-1 and TRBJ2-1; D uncertain. Germline V gives CDR1 LGHDT, CDR2 YNNKEL (reference sequence). The V and J ends lost 2 bases and 5 bases respectively, with 10 bases between them. There are 14 residues in the CDR3. CDR3 nucleotides: TGTGCCAGCAGCCAATTCGGCTTTGACAATGAGCAGTTCTTC. Its translation is CASSQFGFDNEQFF.

This clonotype was seen a handful of times. V gene TRBV2 combines with J gene TRBJ1-4, with 9 bases aligning to TRBD1. V lost 8 bases and J lost 4; bases outside the gene matches: 11. Per germline, CDR1 SNHLY and CDR2 FYNNEI. The CDR3 runs 16 residues. CDR3: CASCRTPGQGNEKLFF. DNA of the CDR3: TGTGCCAGCTGCCGTACACCGGGACAGGGTAATGAAAAACTGTTTTTT.

The genes are TRBV6-1 and TRBJ1-4; D remains ambiguous. In germline, CDR1 is MNHNS, CDR2 SASEGT. The CDR3 has 16 amino acids. V lost 1 base and J 2 bases, leaving 11 bases between the germline ends. The CDR3 DNA is TGTGCCAGCAGTGAAGTAGGAAGGCTCACTAATGAAAAACTGTTTTTT. Translated, it gives CASSEVGRLTNEKLFF.

The chain couples TRBV5-1 to TRBJ2-3; 10 bases are shared with TRBD2. J lost 0 bases, V lost 4 bases, and 5 bases had no gene match. The CDR3 length is 16 residues. CDR1 is SGHRS and CDR2 is YFSETQ in the germline V gene. The CDR3 DNA reads TGCGCCAGCAGCACCCCTAGCGGGGGAAGCACAGATACGCAGTATTTT. Translation gives CASSTPSGGSTDTQYF.

V and J are TRBV4-2 and TRBJ1-2, with D maybe TRBD1 (6 bases). From germline, CDR1 is LGHNA and CDR2 YNFKEQ. This CDR3 spans 15 amino acids. The V gene lost 3 bases and the J gene lost 1 base, with 12 bases spanning the gap. The chain's CDR3 is CASSQTGLDNYGYTF. The CDR3, as DNA: TGTGCCAGCAGCCAGACAGGACTGGATAACTATGGCTACACCTTC.

This clonotype has a single count. The germline gene is not matched at one end of the junction; a read error may be the cause. The chain couples TRBV27 to TRBJ2-1, with 8 bases identical to TRBD2. The CDR3 is made up of 16 amino acids. Germline lookup yields CDR1 MNHEY and CDR2 SMNVEV (reference sequence). For the CDR3, the DNA is TGTGCCAGCAGTTCCTTAGCGGGGAGGCCCTACAATAAGCAGTTCTTC. It codes for CASSSLAGRPYNKQFF.